The TCR beta chain under discussion was sequenced for a study of tumor-infiltrating lymphocytes in primary liver carcinoma. Comments on this clonotype: Its antigen is not identified.

Germline V gene lookup returns CDR1 SGHNT and CDR2 YYREEE (reference sequence). Between the trimmed V and J ends, which lost 4 bases and 1 base, there was a span of 11 bases. This CDR3 region has 14 residues. Researchers drew blood RNA from unsorted whole blood and extracted germline DNA as well. Notes on the study in general: Against blood, tumors held a significantly higher top-250-clone fraction (p = 0.039). CD8+ and CD4+ repertoires went uncompared, the samples being bulk unsorted. Pairs comparing tumor with adjacent tissue or blood overlapped less than pairs drawn from tumor regions.

A constant-region primer served to make TCR beta cDNA from approximately 490 ng total RNA. Three nested multiplex PCR rounds, a slightly modified ARM-PCR method, built the TCR beta libraries. With TRBV1-TRBV30 forward primers and a C-beta reverse primer, the first two PCR rounds were run for roughly 10 cycles each. TCRdb called the multiplex PCR reads again in MiXCR, with one record for every CDR3 protein. Of 150,000 to 200,000 distinct CDR3 sequences in the sample, approximately 60% are singletons; the top ten hold around three quarters. The rearrangement uses TRBV5-4 and TRBJ1-1; D is perhaps TRBD1 (6 bases). The sequencing input was peripheral blood. The receptor was isolated from a man in his forties with primary liver carcinoma and hepatitis B virus infection. The CDR3 is CASSLTGRNTEAFF. In DNA form, the CDR3 reads TGTGCCAGCAGCCTAACAGGGAGGAACACTGAAGCTTTCTTT.